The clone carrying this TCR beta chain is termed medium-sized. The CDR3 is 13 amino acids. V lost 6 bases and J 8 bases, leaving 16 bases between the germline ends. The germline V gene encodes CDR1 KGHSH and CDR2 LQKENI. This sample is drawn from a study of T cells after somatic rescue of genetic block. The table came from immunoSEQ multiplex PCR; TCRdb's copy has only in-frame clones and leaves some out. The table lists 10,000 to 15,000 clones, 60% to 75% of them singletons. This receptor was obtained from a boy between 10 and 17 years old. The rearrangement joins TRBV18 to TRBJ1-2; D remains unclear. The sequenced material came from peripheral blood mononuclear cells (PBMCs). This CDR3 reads CASSPSQAEGYTF. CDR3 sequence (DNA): TGTGCCAGCTCTCCCTCCCAGGCGGAAGGCTACACCTTC.